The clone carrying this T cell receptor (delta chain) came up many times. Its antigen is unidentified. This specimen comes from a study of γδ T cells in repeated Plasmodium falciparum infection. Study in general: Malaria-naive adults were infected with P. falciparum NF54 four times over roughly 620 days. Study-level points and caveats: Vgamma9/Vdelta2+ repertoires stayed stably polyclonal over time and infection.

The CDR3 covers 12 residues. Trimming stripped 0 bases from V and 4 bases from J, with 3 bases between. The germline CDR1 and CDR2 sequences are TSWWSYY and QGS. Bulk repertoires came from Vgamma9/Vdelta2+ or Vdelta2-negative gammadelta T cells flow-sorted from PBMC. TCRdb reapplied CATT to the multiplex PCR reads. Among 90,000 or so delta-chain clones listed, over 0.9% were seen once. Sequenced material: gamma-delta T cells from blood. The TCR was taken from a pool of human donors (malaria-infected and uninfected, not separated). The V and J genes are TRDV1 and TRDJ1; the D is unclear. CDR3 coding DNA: TGTGCTCTTGGGGAACTCAGCGATAAACTCATCTTT. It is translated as CALGELSDKLIF.